A selection of T cell receptor beta chains follows, all from one sample in a study of long-term antiretroviral therapy in people with HIV. Assay used: immunoSEQ multiplex PCR; TCRdb lists only in-frame clones, some missing. Seen here are approximately 28,000 clones, about 90% observed once, and the top ten hold roughly 1%. Sequences were derived from unsorted PBMCs, sampled 2 years after starting antiretroviral therapy. The source is a man aged 45 to 65 with HIV. Both conserved end residues are trimmed from each CDR3.

>TRBV4-1
ASSQDLGDGTEAF
>TRBV4-1
ASSQDRPGGNQPQH
>TRBV7-2
ASSLIPTGHMNTEAF
>TRBV18
ASSPPAGVNTGELF
>TRBV16
ASSLGGGTEAF
>TRBV14
ASSQSMWSLGTDTQY
>TRBV7-2
ASSLGDSSGNTIY
>TRBV2
ASSPRTSEGTEAF
>TRBV5-1
ASSLEQGPTF
>TRBV7-9
ASSFDTGELF
>TRBV12-5
ASGLATGPSYNEQF
>TRBV10-2
ASSPGQPNSVYGYT
>TRBV5-5
ARFSTIRLTEAF
>TRBV28
ASSSPARHYGYT
>TRBV5-1
ASSFFGGGSSGANVLT
>TRBV15
ATSRARDSSTDTQY
>TRBV2
ASRNRGNTEAF
>TRBV18
ASLLATGTDTQY
>TRBV7-8
ASSLEPTGLNYGYT
>TRBV18
ASSPNGQHYEQY
>TRBV30
AWRRRIFRGAGELF
>TRBV27
ASRREGGLGTYEQY
>TRBV5-6
ASSLVKLADSRGEQF
>TRBV30
AWSLESNQPQH
>TRBV21-1
ASSPTPRHRDEETQY
>TRBV5-1
ASSPLQGDYGYT
>TRBV7-2
ASSLSPQGVEGEAF
>TRBV4-1
ASSQVLGQFYEQY
>TRBV7-9
ASSQNYGYT
>TRBV28
ASSFLFGLAGNFKGEQY
>TRBV4-3
ASSQGVSLSYNEQF
>TRBV7-9
ASSGEKQYNEQF
>TRBV28
ASSPPTQAGGVEQF
>TRBV6-1
ASSEALADPTDTQY
>TRBV11-3
ASRWGSGTDTQY
>TRBV15
ATSAHQGPNYGYT
>TRBV27
ASSSLGNQPQH
>TRBV10-3
AISEPPVWQF
>TRBV19
ASSSGGVNTGELF
>TRBV27
ASSGDRASYEQY
>TRBV29-1
SVAGQSFSGNTIY
>TRBV7-9
ASRGVTSTDTQY
>TRBV28
ASSLWQHSEAF
>TRBV5-1
ASSLGTGLYGYT
>TRBV15
ATSRQTGGSQPQH
>TRBV2
ASSEVRANYGYT
>TRBV7-8
ASSLVGPGNTIY
>TRBV5-1
ASSLDRNLEQF
>TRBV5-1
ASSSRQALGYT
>TRBV7-2
ASSLAGNSGNTIY
>TRBV5-1
ASSYPGQGALRYNEQF
>TRBV29-1
SVAPSKVAGELF
>TRBV27
ASSLEGTVVEATNEKLF
>TRBV5-4
ASSLDRGYGYT